This T cell receptor beta chain was identified in a study of cytomegalovirus exposure and HLA in healthy donors. General study points: In a later analysis, at a false discovery rate of 0.05, 15,000 to 20,000 TCR beta sequences matched HLA alleles.

Each of the donors was a healthy bone marrow donor. PCR used 60 Vbeta primers and 13 Jbeta primers. The repertoire was sequenced with immunoSEQ multiplex PCR; TCRdb's copy has only in-frame clones and lacks some. Of about 170,000 clones in the sample, roughly 79% were seen once. There are 15 residues in the CDR3. Trimming removed 7 bases at V and 0 bases at J, with 15 bases between. Germline V CDR1 and CDR2: SGHAT, FQNNGV. To note about this clone: No antigen is known for it.

The sequenced sample was PBMCs. The TCR was taken from a woman younger than 30 in good health and CMV-seropositive. The chain is built from TRBV11-2 and TRBJ1-1; tentative D call: TRBD1 (5 bases). The CDR3 reads CASNNQQDMNTEAFF. DNA of the CDR3: TGTGCCAGCAACAACCAACAGGACATGAACACTGAAGCTTTCTTT.